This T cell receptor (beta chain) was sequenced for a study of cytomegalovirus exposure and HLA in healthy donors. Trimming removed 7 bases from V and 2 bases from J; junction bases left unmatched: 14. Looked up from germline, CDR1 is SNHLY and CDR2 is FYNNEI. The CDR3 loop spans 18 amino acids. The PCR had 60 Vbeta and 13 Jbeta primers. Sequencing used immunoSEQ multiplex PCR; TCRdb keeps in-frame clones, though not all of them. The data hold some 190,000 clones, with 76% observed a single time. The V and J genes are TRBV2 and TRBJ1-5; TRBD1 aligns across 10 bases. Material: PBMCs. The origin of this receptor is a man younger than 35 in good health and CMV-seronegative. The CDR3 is CASTRDRGAFSGNQPQHF. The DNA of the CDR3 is TGTGCCAGCACCCGGGACAGGGGAGCGTTTAGCGGCAATCAGCCCCAGCATTTT.